This T cell receptor (beta chain) was documented in a study of cytomegalovirus exposure and HLA in healthy donors. Sequenced by immunoSEQ multiplex PCR; TCRdb stores in-frame clones only, minus some. This table has about 160,000 clones, approximately 96% appearing once. The germline CDR1 and CDR2 sequences are SGHRS and YFSETQ. The CDR3 is 12 amino acids. The ends lost 4 bases at V and 4 bases at J; junction bases unmatched: 1. Sequencing was performed on PBMCs. This sequence joins TRBV5-1 and TRBJ1-2; the match to TRBD1 covers 7 bases. This receptor was taken from a woman under 30 in good health and CMV-seronegative. The CDR3 sequence is CASSRTGYGYTF. The CDR3 bases are TGCGCCAGCAGCAGGACAGGCTATGGCTACACCTTC.